Below are 8 T cell receptor beta chains sequenced from a single sample in a study of cytomegalovirus exposure and HLA in healthy donors. The PCR had 60 Vbeta and 13 Jbeta primers. Clones were sequenced by immunoSEQ multiplex PCR, and TCRdb holds only the in-frame ones, with some missing. This listing includes 150,000 to 200,000 clones. Sequenced material: PBMCs. The receptor set was obtained from a young woman in good health and CMV-seropositive.

The chain is built from TRBV18 and TRBJ1-1, with 7 nucleotides matching TRBD1. CDR3 length: 14 residues. Trimming cost V 2 bases and J 4 bases; bases outside gene matches: 4. CDR1 is KGHSH and CDR2 is LQKENI in the germline V gene. The CDR3 loop reads CASSPGQGVTEAFF. CDR3 nucleotides: TGTGCCAGCTCACCAGGGCAGGGGGTCACTGAAGCTTTCTTT.

The chain recombines TRBV27 with TRBJ1-5; D gene ambiguous. With 6 bases removed from V and 3 bases from J, the gap between germline ends came to 12 bases. The CDR3 length is 14 residues. Germline assignment: CDR1 MNHEY and CDR2 SMNVEV (reference sequence). This chain's CDR3 is CASSPWQFNQPQHF. CDR3 coding DNA: TGTGCCAGCAGCCCTTGGCAGTTCAATCAGCCCCAGCATTTT.

The chain couples TRBV2 to TRBJ2-1, with 12 bases fitting TRBD2. J lost 16 bases, V lost 5 bases, and 9 bases had no gene match. This CDR3 is 13 amino acids long. The germline CDR1 and CDR2 sequences are SNHLY and FYNNEI. This CDR3 reads CASSSTSGGHQFF. CDR3 bases: TGTGCCAGCAGTTCGACTAGCGGGGGCCACCAATTCTTC.

V is TRBV4-2 and J is TRBJ1-5; TRBD1 matches 7 bases. Germline V gene data show CDR1 as LGHNA and CDR2 as YNFKEQ. V was pared by 3 bases and J by 5 bases, with 4 bases of the junction left unmatched. This CDR3 is 14 amino acids long. The CDR3: CASSQFQGDQPQHF. In DNA form, the CDR3 reads TGTGCCAGCAGCCAGTTTCAGGGGGATCAGCCCCAGCATTTT.

DNA of the CDR3: TGCGCCAGCAGTCTTGGGAGCGGGGGGCCCTCCTACGAGCAGTACTTC. As protein: CASSLGSGGPSYEQYF. The genes are TRBV4-1 and TRBJ2-7, with 9 bases matching TRBD2. Germline V gives CDR1 MGHRA, CDR2 YSYEKL. This CDR3 has 16 residues. V lost 6 bases, J lost 0 bases, and 9 bases stayed unmatched.

The chain has TRBV4-2 and TRBJ2-7; D uncertain. The germline V gene has CDR1 LGHNA and CDR2 YNFKEQ. This CDR3 is built from 14 residues. V was cut by 0 bases and J by 3 bases, with 9 bases left in between. The CDR3 DNA reads TGTGCCAGCAGCCAAGATATAGTTATCTACGAGCAGTACTTC. Protein sequence: CASSQDIVIYEQYF.

The chain couples TRBV11-2 to TRBJ2-1; D may be TRBD2 (5 bases). CDR3 size: 15 residues. Trimming removed 1 base from V and 4 bases from J, with 11 bases in between. Germline CDR1 SGHAT, CDR2 FQNNGV. This CDR3 reads CASSLVNGLYNEQFF. For the CDR3, the DNA is TGTGCCAGCAGCTTAGTTAATGGACTGTACAATGAGCAGTTCTTC.

The CDR3 loop is CAAWTSGGELFF. The CDR3 nucleotides read TGTGCCGCTTGGACTTCCGGGGGGGAGCTGTTTTTT. The chain carries TRBV7-2 and TRBJ2-2, with D possibly TRBD2 on 5 matching bases. CDR1 SGHTA and CDR2 FQGNSA come from the germline V gene. This CDR3 comprises 12 residues. The ends were cut back, 11 bases at V and 8 bases at J, with 15 bases in the middle.